This TCR beta chain was identified in a study of PD-1 blockade in mismatch repair-deficient tumors (dated by TCRdb to the late 2010s). Regarding the research as a whole: Between late 2013 and late 2016, the trial enrolled 86 consecutive patients with roughly twelve types of mismatch repair-deficient cancer, all of whom had received prior treatment and were progressing. Tumor-associated T cell clones were tracked in the peripheral blood of patients responding to PD-1 blockade by deep sequencing of TCR CDR3 regions.

On this clone itself: The clone's antigen remains unknown. Base qualities are not provided; no much larger clone lies one nucleotide away.

V loses 4 bases of germline sequence and J loses 0 bases, and the interval between the two ends is 8 bases. Taken from cysteine to phenylalanine, the CDR3 has 13 residues. The retained sequence is limited to the CDR3, 39 bases, with the frame set at the first base. CDR1 and CDR2 (SGHTS, YDEGEE) derive from the germline V gene. Mismatch repair deficiency was established in every enrolled patient by polymerase chain reaction or immunohistochemistry. TCR sequencing was carried out for three patients who responded to pembrolizumab therapy. Pembrolizumab PD-1 blockade was prospectively tested in advanced mismatch repair-deficient cancers, regardless of tissue of origin, in the phase II trial. Peripheral blood T cell samples were collected serially, before PD-1 blockade began and at several time points afterward. Blood sampling time points were reported as weeks after the first dose of pembrolizumab. The library was built by means of the immunoSEQ multiplex PCR assay. Entries here come from immuneACCESS through TCRdb and include only in-frame sequences with V and J called. Some clones fail to appear in such tables; in the studies checked, an unresolved V gene covers under half of the shortfall, and the cause of the remainder is unknown. This sample has about 120,000 clones in its table, and approximately 90% of those were observed once. About 13% of the sample comes from the top ten.

The research as a whole found: Clones residing in the tumor, which were often undetectable in blood before treatment, expanded quickly after pembrolizumab and then contracted, generally before radiologic responses.

The TCR sequence derives from an adult with mismatch repair-deficient cancer. The chain employs TRBV5-8 and TRBJ2-7; no D gene is confidently identified. The sequencing used peripheral blood, collected 44 weeks after starting pembrolizumab. The nucleotides are TGTGCCAGCAGCCTGAAAAGCTCCTACGAGCAGTACTTC. Its product reads: CASSLKSSYEQYF.